The source of this TCR beta chain is a study of response to subunit inactivated influenza vaccine. Germline lookup yields CDR1 MGHRA and CDR2 YSYEKL. The CDR3 length is 15 residues. V lost 4 bases, J lost 6 bases, and 8 bases stayed unmatched. This clonotype appeared a few times. One entry per CDR3 protein results from TCRdb running MiXCR on the RT-PCR reads. The sample shows hundreds of thousands of distinct CDR3 sequences, around 11% of them seen only once. The sample was also reused in another study, on T cells expressing NK-cell markers. According to that study: For TCR beta, cDNA was produced by 5'RACE template switching with UMIs. Sorted CD3+CD56+NKG2C+, CD3+CD56+NKG2C- and CD3+CD56-NKG2C+ T cells supplied TCR beta repertoires. Sequencing covered eight donors, seven HCMV-seropositive and one seronegative. These clonotypes, the leaders elsewhere, also led the CD3+CD56-NKG2C+ fraction in a few donors.

The sequence came from a man aged 50-60 years who received an inactivated influenza vaccine. Sequencing was performed on PBMCs from blood, taken on the day of vaccination. The V and J genes are TRBV4-1 and TRBJ2-1, with 8 bases matching TRBD2. The CDR3 spells CASSPGTRKANEQFF. In DNA, the CDR3 is TGCGCCAGCAGCCCCGGGACTAGGAAAGCCAATGAGCAGTTCTTC.